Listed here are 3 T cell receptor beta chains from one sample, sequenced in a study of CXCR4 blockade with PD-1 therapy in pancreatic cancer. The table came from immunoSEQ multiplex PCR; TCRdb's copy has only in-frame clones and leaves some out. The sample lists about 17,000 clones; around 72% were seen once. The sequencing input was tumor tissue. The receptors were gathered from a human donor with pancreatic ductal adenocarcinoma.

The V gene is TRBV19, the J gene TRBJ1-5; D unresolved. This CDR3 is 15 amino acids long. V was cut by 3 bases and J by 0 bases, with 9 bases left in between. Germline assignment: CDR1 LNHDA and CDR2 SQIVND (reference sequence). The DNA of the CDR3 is TGTGCCAGTAGTATGTACCGTACTAGCAATCAGCCCCAGCATTTT. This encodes CASSMYRTSNQPQHF.

DNA of the CDR3: TGTGCCAGCAGTGACGGAGCGGATAGCTCCTACGAGCAGTACTTC. It is translated as CASSDGADSSYEQYF. The gene calls are TRBV9 and TRBJ2-7; maybe TRBD2 (5 bases). Between the trimmed V and J ends, which lost 5 bases and 0 bases, there was a span of 15 bases. CDR1 and CDR2 from the germline V gene are SGDLS and YYNGEE. This CDR3 comprises 15 residues.

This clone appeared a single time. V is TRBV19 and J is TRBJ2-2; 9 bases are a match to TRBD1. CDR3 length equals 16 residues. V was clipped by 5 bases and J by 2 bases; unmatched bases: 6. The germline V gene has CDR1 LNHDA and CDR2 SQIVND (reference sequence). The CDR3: CASSGGQGRNTGELFF. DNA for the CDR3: TGTGCCAGTAGTGGGGGACAGGGTCGAAACACCGGGGAGCTGTTTTTT. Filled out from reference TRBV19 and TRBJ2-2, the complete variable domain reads DGGITQSPKYLFRKEGQNVTLSCEQNLNHDAMYWYRQDPGQGLRLIYYSQIVNDFQKGDIAEGYSVSREKKESFPLTVTSAQKNPTAFYLCASSGGQGRNTGELFFGEGSRLTVL.